What follows are 13 T cell receptor beta chains derived from one specimen sequenced in a study of tumor-infiltrating lymphocytes in localized non-small cell lung cancer. TCRdb's copy holds only in-frame clones and misses some; the assay was immunoSEQ multiplex PCR. The repertoire has 21,000 or so clones, 80% of them found once; the top ten carry around 3.3%. The sequencing input was lung tumor tissue. These receptor sequences come from a human donor with non-small cell lung cancer.

CDR3: CASSPTGSLSYNEQFF. The CDR3 DNA follows: TGTGCCAGCAGCCCGACCGGCAGCTTGAGTTACAATGAGCAGTTCTTC. This chain uses TRBV9 with TRBJ2-1; D call uncertain. V lost 4 bases to trimming and J lost 4 bases, with 18 bases between them. This CDR3 has 16 residues. Germline-derived CDR1 and CDR2 are SGDLS and YYNGEE.

This clone has more than one count but fewer than ten. The chain has TRBV11-2 and TRBJ2-2, with D unclear. V was clipped by 5 bases and J by 4 bases, with 14 bases between them. Germline V CDR1 and CDR2: SGHAT, FQNNGV. This CDR3 contains 15 residues. The CDR3 sequence: CASSPSGRTTGELFF. The CDR3 DNA reads TGTGCCAGCAGCCCCTCTGGACGGACCACCGGGGAGCTGTTTTTT.

The chain carries TRBV14 and TRBJ2-1; no definite D call. The CDR3 is 15 residues long. Germline assignment: CDR1 SGHDN and CDR2 FVKESK. The V end lost 2 bases, the J end lost 3 bases, and 11 bases lay between the germline ends. CDR3 residues: CASSQSLLSYNEQFF. The CDR3 region has the DNA TGTGCCAGCAGCCAAAGTCTACTGAGCTACAATGAGCAGTTCTTC.

The chain links TRBV12-2 to TRBJ1-6. TRBV12-2 is an annotated pseudogene. The CDR3 spans 15 residues. The CDR3: CASRRSSTWDSPLHF. In DNA form, the CDR3 reads TGTGCAAGTCGCCGTTCCAGCACTTGGGATTCACCCCTCCACTTT.

CDR3 DNA: TGTGCCAGTAGTATTTCTTCCACGCAGTATTTT. Its translation: CASSISSTQYF. The J gene is TRBJ2-3, the V gene TRBV19; D gene unclear. The V and J ends lost 3 bases and 9 bases respectively, with 7 bases between them. There are 11 residues in the CDR3. Germline V CDR1 and CDR2: LNHDA, SQIVND (reference sequence).

The rearrangement uses TRBV19 and TRBJ1-1; TRBD1 might be the D (5 bases). This CDR3 contains 17 residues. V lost 6 bases, J lost 3 bases, and 23 bases lay in between. Germline V lookup: CDR1 LNHDA, CDR2 SQIVND (reference sequence). CDR3 loop: CASRDPTRTRGDTEAFF. The CDR3 nucleotides read TGTGCCAGTAGAGACCCCACTCGGACCAGAGGGGACACTGAAGCTTTCTTT.

The chain has TRBV7-2 and TRBJ2-6; tentatively, D is TRBD2 (6 bases). In germline, CDR1 is SGHTA, CDR2 FQGNSA. V was clipped by 5 bases and J by 0 bases, with 17 bases between them. The CDR3 runs to 18 residues. The CDR3 spells CASSLTGTPNSGANVLTF. DNA for the CDR3: TGTGCCAGCAGCCTAACCGGGACTCCTAACTCTGGGGCCAACGTCCTGACTTTC. The whole variable domain, filled in from reference TRBV7-2 and TRBJ2-6, reads GAGVSQSPSNKVTEKGKDVELRCDPISGHTALYWYRQSLGQGLEFLIYFQGNSAPDKSGLPSDRFSAERTGGSVSTLTIQRTQQEDSAVYLCASSLTGTPNSGANVLTFGAGSRLTVL.

V usage is TRBV7-3 and J usage is TRBJ2-7, with TRBD1 matching 9 bases. J lost 12 bases, V lost 5 bases, and 11 bases had no gene match. Germline V gene data show CDR1 as SGHTA and CDR2 as FQGTGA. The CDR3 contains 13 residues. The CDR3 protein is CASSPMRTGALYF. The CDR3 DNA sequence: TGTGCCAGCAGCCCCATGAGGACAGGGGCTCTGTACTTC.

This clone turned up a few times. J is TRBJ1-5 and V is TRBV11-2; TRBD1 might be the D (5 bases). The CDR3 has 15 amino acids. Trimming left V 6 bases short and J 1 base short, with 13 bases between. The germline CDR1 and CDR2 sequences are SGHAT and FQNNGV. For the CDR3, the DNA is TGTGCCAGCAGTTCCGGGACCCTGAGCAATCAGCCCCAGCATTTT. Translating gives CASSSGTLSNQPQHF.

The rearrangement links TRBV7-8 to TRBJ2-6, with D tentatively TRBD2 (6 bases). CDR3 size: 17 residues. Trimming shortened V by 3 bases and J by 2 bases, and 14 bases separated the two germline ends. Per the germline V gene, CDR1 is SGHVS and CDR2 is FQNEAQ. CDR3 in amino acids: CASSFISGGPGANVLTF. Written as DNA, the CDR3 is TGTGCCAGCAGCTTCATCTCCGGAGGGCCTGGGGCCAACGTCCTGACTTTC.

The CDR3 sequence is CASSRGLEAFF. DNA of the CDR3: TGTGCCAGCAGTAGGGGGCTTGAAGCTTTCTTT. The rearrangement links TRBV6-6 to TRBJ1-1, with TRBD1 matching 7 bases. CDR3 length equals 11 residues. J was trimmed by 7 bases and V by 5 bases; bases with no gene match: 1. Germline assignment: CDR1 MNHNY and CDR2 SVGAGI (reference sequence).

This rearrangement joins TRBV23-1 to TRBJ2-3; 9 bases line up with TRBD2. TRBV23-1 falls under the ORF class, with uncertain function. V gave up 6 bases and J gave up 5 bases; unmatched junction bases: 18. The CDR3 contains 18 residues. The CDR3 DNA reads TGCGCCAGCAGCCTCAATCTTGGTAGCGGGAGTGTGGTAGATACGCAGTATTTT. The encoded protein is CASSLNLGSGSVVDTQYF.

The chain has TRBV5-1 and TRBJ2-5, with a possible D match to TRBD1 (6 bases). This CDR3 has 14 amino acids. The V gene lost 3 bases and the J gene lost 1 base, with 10 bases spanning the gap. Germline values: CDR1 SGHRS, CDR2 YFSETQ. CDR3 in DNA: TGCGCCAGCAGCTCGGGACAAGTCCAAGAGACCCAGTACTTC. It yields the protein CASSSGQVQETQYF. The full variable domain, rest sourced from reference TRBV5-1 and TRBJ2-5, is KAGVTQTPRYLIKTRGQQVTLSCSPISGHRSVSWYQQTPGQGLQFLFEYFSETQRNKGNFPGRFSGRQFSNSRSEMNVSTLELGDSALYLCASSSGQVQETQYFGPGTRLLVL.